The clone carrying this T cell receptor (beta chain) was counted ten times or more. Its antigen remains unknown. These data are taken from a study of Graves' ophthalmopathy and Graves' hyperthyroidism. Looking at the study overall: Ophthalmopathy not arising within 18 months of follow-up defined hyperthyroidism as stable.

Amplified TCR beta CDR3 regions were obtained using RNA transcripts as template. HTBI primers were used in a first-round RT-PCR, which preceded a second-round multiplex PCR. TCRdb re-called the multiplex PCR reads with MiXCR, one entry per CDR3 protein. The sample shows roughly 1.1 million distinct CDR3 sequences, 35% to 40% of them seen only once. Germline V lookup: CDR1 SEHNR, CDR2 FQNEAQ (reference sequence). Trimming took 5 bases from V and 4 from J, leaving 18 bases between them. The CDR3 consists of 16 residues. Points from the study as a whole: The 13-signature model separated ophthalmopathy from stable hyperthyroidism at over 85% sensitivity and around 81% specificity. The blood repertoire also included most expanded thyroid clonotypes above 0.001 frequency.

The sequenced material came from peripheral blood or thyroid tissue (not recorded which). This clonotype originated in an adult man with Graves' hyperthyroidism. The chain is built from TRBV7-9 and TRBJ1-3; D is perhaps TRBD1 (6 bases). CDR3 loop: CASSPTGGAGGNTIYF. The CDR3 region has the DNA TGTGCCAGCAGCCCTACGGGGGGGGCAGGAGGAAACACCATATATTTT.